This TCR beta chain was recorded in a study of glioma-infiltrating T cells (dated by TCRdb to the mid-2010s). Regarding the complete study: Glioma tissue, non-neoplastic brain tissue and matched peripheral blood mononuclear cells were used as sources from which TCR alpha- and beta-chain repertoires were sequenced. To gauge divergence between tissue and blood T-cell populations, every tissue-infiltrating repertoire was compared against the peripheral blood repertoire from the same patient. The paired cohort was made up of three low-grade glioma patients, several primary glioblastoma patients and three non-glioma patients who contributed non-neoplastic brain tissue. The study at large found these results: In non-neoplastic patients, VJ-independent divergence between tissue and blood fell below expectation, whereas in all gliomas, and especially in low-grade gliomas, the divergence rose above expectation. Group comparisons rested on small numbers: three non-neoplastic, three low-grade glioma and fewer than 10 glioblastoma patients. Only a very small number of CDR3 sequences turned up in both tissue and blood, a result put down to high CDR3 diversity combined with limited sampling.

V has 4 bases trimmed and J has 5 bases trimmed; junction bases matching no gene number 6. The CDR3, cysteine through phenylalanine, is 14 amino acids long. Solely the CDR3 DNA is kept, with 42 bases framed from the first base. CDR1 and CDR2 (SGHKS, YYEKEE) derive from the germline V gene (reference sequence). The iRepertoire nested amplicon-rescue multiplex PCR (arm-PCR) platform was used to amplify TCR alpha and beta CDR3 regions from RNA. For one-step reverse transcription and amplification, roughly 90-400 ng of tissue mRNA or PBMC total RNA was used as input. After bead purification, a secondary multiplex PCR added Illumina adapters, and libraries were gel-purified between 200 and 400 bp. Demultiplexing relied on internal 6-nucleotide barcodes carried by the libraries. Libraries were sequenced on an Illumina MiSeq with 2x220 or 2x250 nucleotide paired-end reads. Under the source paper's analysis protocol: Paired reads were merged with FLASH 1.2.11 and aligned to the GRCh37 human genome with BWA-MEM before extracting TRA and TRB reads. An IMGT-derived reference of cassette sequences and CDR3 motifs, with pseudogenes included, was used for V and J assignment. Reads were translated in three frames, and productive CDR3s were defined as those with a C...FGXG motif and no stop codons. A clonotype was defined as a unique combination of a V-J cassette pair and a CDR3 amino acid sequence. Filtering of reads was based on Hamming distance, with the threshold set by the sequence error rate of each sample in mapped regions. TCRdb ran its own pipeline on the public reads, namely fastp trimming at Q25 and MiXCR clone calling, and kept in-frame beta chains. Rows matching on CDR3 protein sequence are summarized as one entry with the most common DNA and genes. TCRdb's processing, not the study's, gives the V and J calls here. The sample table shows some 190,000 distinct CDR3 sequences, and around 30% are seen once. Over 20% of the sample comes from the top ten.

The sample holds a few counts of this clonotype. Its specific antigen is unknown. The input lacks base qualities; no much larger clone sits a single base away. The sequencing input was glioma tissue, nonneoplastic brain tissue, or PBMCs (not recorded which). This sequence originates from a human donor with low-grade glioma or glioblastoma, undergoing nonglioma brain surgery, or in good health (not recorded which). In this chain, TRBV5-5 is recombined with TRBJ1-1, and 9 junction bases match TRBD1. The sequenced DNA is TGTGCCAGCAGCAAACAGGGGGCATGGACTGAAGCTTTCTTT. It translates as CASSKQGAWTEAFF.